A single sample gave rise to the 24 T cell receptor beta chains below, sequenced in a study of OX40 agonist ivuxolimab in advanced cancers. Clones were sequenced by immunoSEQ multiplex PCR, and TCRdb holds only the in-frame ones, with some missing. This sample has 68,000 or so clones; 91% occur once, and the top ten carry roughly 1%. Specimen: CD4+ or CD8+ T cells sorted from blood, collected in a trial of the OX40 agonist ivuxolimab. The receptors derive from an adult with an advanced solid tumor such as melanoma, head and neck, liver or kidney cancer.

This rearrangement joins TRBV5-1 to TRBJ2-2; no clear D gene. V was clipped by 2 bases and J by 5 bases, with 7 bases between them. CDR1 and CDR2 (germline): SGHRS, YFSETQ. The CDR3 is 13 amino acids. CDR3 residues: CASSFTGTGELFF. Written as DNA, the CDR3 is TGCGCCAGCAGCTTCACCGGGACCGGGGAGCTGTTTTTT.

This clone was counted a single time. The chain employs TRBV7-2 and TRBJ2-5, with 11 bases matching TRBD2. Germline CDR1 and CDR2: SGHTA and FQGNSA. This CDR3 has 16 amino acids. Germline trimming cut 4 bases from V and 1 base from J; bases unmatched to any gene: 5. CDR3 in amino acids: CASSSRLAGLQETQYF. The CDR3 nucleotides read TGTGCCAGCAGCTCCCGACTAGCGGGACTCCAAGAGACCCAGTACTTC.

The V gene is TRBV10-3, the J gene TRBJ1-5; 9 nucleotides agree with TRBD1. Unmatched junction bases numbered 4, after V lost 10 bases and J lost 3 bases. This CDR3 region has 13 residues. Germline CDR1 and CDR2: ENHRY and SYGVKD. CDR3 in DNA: TGTGCCACGGGACAGGGCGACAATCAGCCCCAGCATTTT. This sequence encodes CATGQGDNQPQHF.

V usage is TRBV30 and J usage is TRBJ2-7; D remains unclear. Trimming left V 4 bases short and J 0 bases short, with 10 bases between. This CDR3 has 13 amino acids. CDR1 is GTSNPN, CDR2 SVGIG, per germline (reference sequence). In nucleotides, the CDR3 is TGTGCCTGGAAGAGGACCGGCTCCTACGAGCAGTACTTC. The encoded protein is CAWKRTGSYEQYF.

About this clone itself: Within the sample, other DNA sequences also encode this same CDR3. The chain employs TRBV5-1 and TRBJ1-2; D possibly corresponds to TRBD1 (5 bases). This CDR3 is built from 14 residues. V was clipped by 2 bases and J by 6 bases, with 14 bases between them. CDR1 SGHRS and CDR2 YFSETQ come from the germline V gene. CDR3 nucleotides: TGCGCCAGCAGCTTACCGACGGGACCCGATGGCTACACCTTC. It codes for CASSLPTGPDGYTF.

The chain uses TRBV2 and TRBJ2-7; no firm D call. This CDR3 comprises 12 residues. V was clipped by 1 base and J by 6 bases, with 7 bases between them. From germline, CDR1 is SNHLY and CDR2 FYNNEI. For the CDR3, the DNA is TGTGCCAGCAGTGAAGGGGGTGCCGAGCAGTACTTC. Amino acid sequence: CASSEGGAEQYF. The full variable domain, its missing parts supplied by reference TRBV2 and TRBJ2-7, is EPEVTQTPSHQVTQMGQEVILRCVPISNHLYFYWYRQILGQKVEFLVSFYNNEISEKSEIFDDQFSVERPDGSNFTLKIRSTKLEDSAMYFCASSEGGAEQYFGPGTRLTVT.

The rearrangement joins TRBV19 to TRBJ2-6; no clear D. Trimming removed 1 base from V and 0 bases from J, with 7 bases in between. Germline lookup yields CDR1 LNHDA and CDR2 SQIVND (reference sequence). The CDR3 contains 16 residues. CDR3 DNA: TGTGCCAGTAGTATAGGTGACGCCTCTGGGGCCAACGTCCTGACTTTC. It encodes CASSIGDASGANVLTF.

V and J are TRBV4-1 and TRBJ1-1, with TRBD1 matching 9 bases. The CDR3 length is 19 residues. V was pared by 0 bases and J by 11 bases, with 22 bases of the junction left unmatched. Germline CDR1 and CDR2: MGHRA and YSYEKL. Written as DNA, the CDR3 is TGCGCCAGCAGCCAAGAGCTCCAATTTCCGGGACAGGGACCGCTCGGGGCTTTCTTT. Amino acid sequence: CASSQELQFPGQGPLGAFF.

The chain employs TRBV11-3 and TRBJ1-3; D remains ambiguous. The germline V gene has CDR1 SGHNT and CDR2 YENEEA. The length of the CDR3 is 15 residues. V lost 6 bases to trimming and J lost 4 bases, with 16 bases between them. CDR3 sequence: CASSPKAKAGNTIYF. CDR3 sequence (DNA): TGTGCCAGCAGTCCCAAGGCTAAGGCAGGAAACACCATATATTTT.

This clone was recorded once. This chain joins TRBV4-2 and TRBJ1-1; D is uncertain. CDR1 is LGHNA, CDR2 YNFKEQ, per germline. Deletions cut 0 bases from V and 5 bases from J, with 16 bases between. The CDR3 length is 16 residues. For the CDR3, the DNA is TGTGCCAGCAGCCAAGACAGTGGCCTTGTGGGGACTGAAGCTTTCTTT. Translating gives CASSQDSGLVGTEAFF.

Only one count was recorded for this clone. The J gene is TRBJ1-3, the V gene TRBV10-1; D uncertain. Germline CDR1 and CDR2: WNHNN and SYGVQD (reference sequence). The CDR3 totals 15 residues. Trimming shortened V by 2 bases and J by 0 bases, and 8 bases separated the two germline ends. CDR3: CASSEGTGSGNTIYF. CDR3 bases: TGCGCCAGCAGTGAGGGCACCGGCTCTGGAAACACCATATATTTT.

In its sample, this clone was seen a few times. The CDR3 sequence is CASSRDLNTGELFF. The CDR3, as DNA: TGTGCCAGCAGTCGGGACTTGAACACCGGGGAGCTGTTTTTT. The rearrangement joins TRBV2 to TRBJ2-2, with D perhaps TRBD2 (6 bases). CDR1 SNHLY and CDR2 FYNNEI come from the germline V gene. V was cut by 5 bases and J by 1 base, with 8 bases left in between. This CDR3 contains 14 residues.

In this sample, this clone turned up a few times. This chain's CDR3 is CASSSTSGVVLYNEQFF. The CDR3 region has the DNA TGTGCCAGCAGCTCTACTAGCGGGGTGGTTTTGTACAATGAGCAGTTCTTC. The V and J genes are TRBV7-9 and TRBJ2-1, with 10 bases identical to TRBD2. V lost 4 bases to trimming and J lost 4 bases; unmatched junction nucleotides: 10. CDR1 is SEHNR and CDR2 is FQNEAQ in the germline V gene (reference sequence). The CDR3 runs to 17 residues. Complete variable domain (other parts from reference TRBV7-9 and TRBJ2-1): DTGVSQNPRHKITKRGQNVTFRCDPISEHNRLYWYRQTLGQGPEFLTYFQNEAQLEKSRLLSDRFSAERPKGSFSTLEIQRTEQGDSAMYLCASSSTSGVVLYNEQFFGPGTRLTVL.

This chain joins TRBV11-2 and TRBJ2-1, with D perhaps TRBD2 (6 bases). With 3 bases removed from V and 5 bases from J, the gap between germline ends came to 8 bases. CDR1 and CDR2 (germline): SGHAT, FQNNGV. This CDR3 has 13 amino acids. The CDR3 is CASSLGLDNEQFF. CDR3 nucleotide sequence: TGTGCCAGCAGCTTGGGACTGGACAATGAGCAGTTCTTC.

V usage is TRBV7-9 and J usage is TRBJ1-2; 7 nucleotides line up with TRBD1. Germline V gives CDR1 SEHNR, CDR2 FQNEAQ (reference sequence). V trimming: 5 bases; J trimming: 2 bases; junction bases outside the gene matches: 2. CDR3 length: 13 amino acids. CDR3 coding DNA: TGTGCCAGCAGCCCACAGGGGAACTATGGCTACACCTTC. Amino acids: CASSPQGNYGYTF.

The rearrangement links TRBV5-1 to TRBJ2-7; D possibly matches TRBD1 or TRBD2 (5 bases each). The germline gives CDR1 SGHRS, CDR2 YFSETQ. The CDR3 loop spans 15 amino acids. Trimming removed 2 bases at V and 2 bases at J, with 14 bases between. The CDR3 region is CASSLPGTGTYEQYF. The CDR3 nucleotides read TGCGCCAGCAGCTTACCCGGGACCGGTACCTACGAGCAGTACTTC.

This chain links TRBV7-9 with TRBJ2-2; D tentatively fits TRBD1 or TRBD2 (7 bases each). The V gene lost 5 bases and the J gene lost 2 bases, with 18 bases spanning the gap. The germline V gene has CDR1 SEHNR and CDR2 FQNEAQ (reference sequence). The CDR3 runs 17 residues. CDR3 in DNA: TGTGCCAGCAGCCCAATCAGGGGGGGCAGTAACACCGGGGAGCTGTTTTTT. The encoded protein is CASSPIRGGSNTGELFF.

Written as DNA, the CDR3 is TGTGCCAGCAGCCGACAGGGGAAAGACGAGCAGTACTTC. This gives the protein CASSRQGKDEQYF. This rearrangement joins TRBV11-1 to TRBJ2-7, with 8 bases fitting TRBD1. The CDR3 contains 13 residues. Germline trimming cut 5 bases from V and 5 bases from J; bases unmatched to any gene: 5. Germline V gives CDR1 SGHAT, CDR2 FQDESV (reference sequence).

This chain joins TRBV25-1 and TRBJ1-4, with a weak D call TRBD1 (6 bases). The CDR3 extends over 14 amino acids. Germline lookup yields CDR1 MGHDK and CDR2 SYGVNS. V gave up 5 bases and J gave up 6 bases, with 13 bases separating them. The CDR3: CASSSARGDEKLFF. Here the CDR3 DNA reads TGTGCCAGCAGTTCGGCCAGGGGAGATGAAAAACTGTTTTTT.

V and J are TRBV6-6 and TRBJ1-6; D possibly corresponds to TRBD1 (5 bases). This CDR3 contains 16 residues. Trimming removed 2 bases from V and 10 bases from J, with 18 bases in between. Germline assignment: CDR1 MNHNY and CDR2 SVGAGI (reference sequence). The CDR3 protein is CASSYVVGQGASPLHF. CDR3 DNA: TGTGCCAGCAGTTACGTGGTGGGGCAGGGAGCGTCACCCCTCCACTTT.

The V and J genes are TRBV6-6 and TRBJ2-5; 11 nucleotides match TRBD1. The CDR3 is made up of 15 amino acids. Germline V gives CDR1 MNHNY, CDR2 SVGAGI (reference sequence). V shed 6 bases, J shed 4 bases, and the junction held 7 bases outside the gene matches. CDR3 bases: TGTGCCAGCAGCCGGGGGACAGGGGGTGGAGAGACCCAGTACTTC. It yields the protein CASSRGTGGGETQYF.

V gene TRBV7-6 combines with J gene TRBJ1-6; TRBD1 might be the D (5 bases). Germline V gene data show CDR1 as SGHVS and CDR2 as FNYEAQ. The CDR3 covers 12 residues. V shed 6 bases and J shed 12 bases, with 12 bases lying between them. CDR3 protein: CASRGGVGPLHF. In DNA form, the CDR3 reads TGTGCCAGCAGGGGGGGAGTCGGACCCCTCCACTTT.

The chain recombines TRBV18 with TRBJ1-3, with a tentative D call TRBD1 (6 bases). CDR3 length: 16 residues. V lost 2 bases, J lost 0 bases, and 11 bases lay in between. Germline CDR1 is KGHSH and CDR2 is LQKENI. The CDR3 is CASSPSGQPSGNTIYF. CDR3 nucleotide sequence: TGTGCCAGCTCACCATCCGGACAGCCCTCTGGAAACACCATATATTTT.

The CDR3 loop reads CASSETSYEQYF. CDR3 bases: TGTGCCAGCAGCGAGACATCCTACGAGCAGTACTTC. This chain connects TRBV7-8 to TRBJ2-7; no clear D gene. The CDR3 has 12 amino acids. The V gene's germline CDR1 is SGHVS and CDR2 FQNEAQ. Deletions cut 5 bases from V and 1 base from J, with 6 bases between.